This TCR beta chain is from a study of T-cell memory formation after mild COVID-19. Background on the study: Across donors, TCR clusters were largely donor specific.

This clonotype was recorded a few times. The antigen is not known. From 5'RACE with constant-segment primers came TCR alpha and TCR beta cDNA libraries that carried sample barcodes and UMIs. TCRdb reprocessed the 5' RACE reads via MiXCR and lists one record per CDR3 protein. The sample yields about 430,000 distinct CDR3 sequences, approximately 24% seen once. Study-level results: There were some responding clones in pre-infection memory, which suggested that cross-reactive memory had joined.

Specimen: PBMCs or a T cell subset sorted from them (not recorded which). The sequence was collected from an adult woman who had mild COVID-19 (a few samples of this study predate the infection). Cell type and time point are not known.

As DNA, the CDR3 is TGTGCCAGCAGCCCCAGGACAGGGGCGTACCTCTACAATGAGCAGTTCTTC. Amino acid sequence: CASSPRTGAYLYNEQFF. The chain is built from TRBV7-2 and TRBJ2-1, with 9 bases aligning to TRBD1. Trimming cost V 5 bases and J 3 bases; bases outside gene matches: 11. CDR1 is SGHTA, CDR2 FQGNSA, per germline. This CDR3 spans 17 amino acids.